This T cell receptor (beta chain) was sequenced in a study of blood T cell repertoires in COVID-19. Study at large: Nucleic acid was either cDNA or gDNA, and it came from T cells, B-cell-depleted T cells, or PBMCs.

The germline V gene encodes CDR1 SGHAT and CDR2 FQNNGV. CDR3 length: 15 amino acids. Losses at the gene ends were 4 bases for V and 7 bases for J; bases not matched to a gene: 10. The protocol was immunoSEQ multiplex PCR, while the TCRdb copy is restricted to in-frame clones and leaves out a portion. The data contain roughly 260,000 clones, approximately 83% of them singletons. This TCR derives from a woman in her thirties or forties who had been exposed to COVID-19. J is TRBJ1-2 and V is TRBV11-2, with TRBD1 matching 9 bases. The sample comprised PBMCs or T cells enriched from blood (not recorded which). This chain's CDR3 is CASSSSGTGRGGYTF. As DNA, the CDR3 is TGTGCCAGCAGCTCCTCCGGGACAGGGAGGGGTGGCTACACCTTC.